This note documents a single TCR beta chain sequence. As originally analysed: Estimates of nucleated cell counts were drawn from the amplification of reference gene primers. TCRdb's copy holds only in-frame clones and misses some; the assay was immunoSEQ multiplex PCR. V and J calls and clone size are as listed in that table; D and trimming were resolved from the DNA. The sample shows a few hundred thousand clones, about nine tenths of them seen only once. This sample is part of a study of blood T cell repertoires in COVID-19. Study as a whole: Both acute and convalescent COVID-19 samples were obtained from the United States, Italy and Spain. T cells, B-cell-depleted T cells, or PBMCs provided the cDNA or gDNA that served as material.

The CDR3 is 17 amino acids. In germline, CDR1 is MGHRA, CDR2 YSYEKL. V lost 0 bases to trimming and J lost 0 bases; unmatched junction nucleotides: 7. This rearrangement joins TRBV4-1 to TRBJ2-7; 8 bases are a match to TRBD2. The sample was peripheral blood. This receptor was identified in a man younger than 35 with active or convalescent COVID-19. The CDR3 region has the DNA TGCGCCAGCAGCCAAGATGTCCTAGCGGGCTTCTCCTACGAGCAGTACTTC. Its protein product is CASSQDVLAGFSYEQYF.